These 15 T cell receptor beta chains were sequenced from one sample in a study of graft-versus-host responses after intestinal transplantation. The antigens for these receptors are not known. Libraries were prepared by immunoSEQ multiplex PCR; TCRdb keeps only in-frame clonotypes and omits some of them. The sample lists tens of thousands of clones, 94% occurring once. The starting material was unstimulated CD4+ T cells sorted from spleen or lymph node cells, obtained before transplant. The source of these receptors is a human donor who was the organ donor for an intestinal transplant.

This rearrangement joins TRBV27 to TRBJ1-1; D not certain. This CDR3 has 13 amino acids. V lost 0 bases and J 0 bases, leaving 2 bases between the germline ends. Germline CDR1 MNHEY, CDR2 SMNVEV (reference sequence). The CDR3 loop reads CASSLSLNTEAFF. The CDR3 coding sequence is TGTGCCAGCAGTTTATCGCTGAACACTGAAGCTTTCTTT.

CDR3 DNA: TGTGCCAGTAGTCCCGGGACCGCCGGCTTAGCTAACTATGGCTACACCTTC. Translated: CASSPGTAGLANYGYTF. The chain joins TRBV19 to TRBJ1-2; D might be TRBD1 (5 bases). Germline CDR1 is LNHDA and CDR2 is SQIVND (reference sequence). CDR3 length: 17 residues. With 5 bases removed from V and 0 bases from J, the gap between germline ends came to 19 bases.

The gene calls are TRBV28 and TRBJ1-5; no definite D call. The CDR3 is 14 residues long. Trimming removed 2 bases at V and 7 bases at J, with 12 bases between. Germline V gives CDR1 MDHEN, CDR2 SYDVKM. DNA of the CDR3: TGTGCCAGCAGTTTAGGAGACTCCTGGCAGCCCCAGCATTTT. Protein sequence: CASSLGDSWQPQHF.

The chain combines TRBV7-9 with TRBJ2-1; 9 positions match TRBD1. The CDR3 spans 16 residues. V dropped 5 bases and J dropped 2; count of bases not matched to a gene: 7. The V gene's germline CDR1 is SEHNR and CDR2 FQNEAQ (reference sequence). The CDR3 DNA reads as TGTGCCAGCAGCCAGACGTGGGACAGGGCCTACAATGAGCAGTTCTTC. Protein product: CASSQTWDRAYNEQFF.

V is TRBV6-5 and J is TRBJ1-2, with a weak D call TRBD1 (5 bases). Germline loops: CDR1 MNHEY, CDR2 SVGAGI. Between the trimmed V and J ends, which lost 6 bases and 2 bases, there was a span of 7 bases. The CDR3 consists of 12 residues. The CDR3 sequence: CASSRDNYGYTF. The DNA of the CDR3 is TGTGCCAGCAGCCGGGACAACTATGGCTACACCTTC.

V and J are TRBV7-2 and TRBJ1-4; 7 bases map to TRBD1. In germline, CDR1 is SGHTA, CDR2 FQGNSA. The junction had 4 bases not matched to a gene; V was cut back by 5 bases and J by 10 bases. CDR3 length: 12 residues. CDR3 sequence: CASSPPGGKLFF. CDR3 in DNA: TGTGCCAGCAGCCCCCCAGGGGGAAAACTGTTTTTT.

The chain employs TRBV2 and TRBJ1-1; D unresolved. This CDR3 has 13 amino acids. Germline CDR1 and CDR2: SNHLY and FYNNEI. V gave up 3 bases and J gave up 2 bases, with 7 bases separating them. CDR3 in DNA: TGTGCCAGCAGTGATGAGGTTAACACTGAAGCTTTCTTT. The encoded protein is CASSDEVNTEAFF.

V and J are TRBV19 and TRBJ2-2; 7 bases agree with TRBD1. Germline V CDR1 and CDR2: LNHDA, SQIVND (reference sequence). Trimming took 6 bases from V and 5 from J; bases not matched to a gene: 6. This CDR3 has 14 amino acids. The CDR3 here is CASRDRVRTGELFF. The CDR3 DNA sequence: TGTGCCAGTAGAGACAGGGTCAGGACCGGGGAGCTGTTTTTT. The variable domain in full, completed from reference TRBV19 and TRBJ2-2, reads DGGITQSPKYLFRKEGQNVTLSCEQNLNHDAMYWYRQDPGQGLRLIYYSQIVNDFQKGDIAEGYSVSREKKESFPLTVTSAQKNPTAFYLCASRDRVRTGELFFGEGSRLTVL.

The chain couples TRBV29-1 to TRBJ1-2; maybe TRBD1 (5 bases). The CDR3 consists of 17 residues. Deletions cut 0 bases from V and 0 bases from J, with 17 bases between. Germline loops: CDR1 SQVTM, CDR2 ANQGSEA. The CDR3 nucleotides read TGCAGCGTTGAAGATTGGTTGGGGCGGGCAGCTAACTATGGCTACACCTTC. Protein: CSVEDWLGRAANYGYTF.

The chain is built from TRBV5-1 and TRBJ1-1; 9 bases match TRBD1. Germline V gives CDR1 SGHRS, CDR2 YFSETQ. The CDR3 extends over 16 amino acids. The junction had 8 bases not matched to a gene; V was cut back by 1 base and J by 4 bases. The CDR3 DNA reads as TGCGCCAGCAGCTTGCTGGGACAGGGAAGTTTCACTGAAGCTTTCTTT. Its protein product is CASSLLGQGSFTEAFF.

This chain's CDR3 is CASSFGQGGYGYTF. As DNA, the CDR3 is TGCGCCAGCAGCTTTGGACAGGGCGGCTATGGCTACACCTTC. V usage is TRBV5-1 and J usage is TRBJ1-2; 8 bases align to TRBD1. Germline CDR1 and CDR2: SGHRS and YFSETQ. The CDR3 runs to 14 residues. Trimming cost V 2 bases and J 4 bases; bases outside gene matches: 4.

The chain couples TRBV9 to TRBJ2-1; 10 bases align to TRBD2. The CDR3 loop spans 16 amino acids. Unmatched junction bases numbered 9, after V lost 2 bases and J lost 7 bases. Germline-derived CDR1 and CDR2 are SGDLS and YYNGEE. This chain's CDR3 is CASSVVASGGANEQFF. The DNA for the CDR3 is TGTGCCAGCAGCGTCGTAGCCAGCGGGGGGGCTAATGAGCAGTTCTTC. The full variable domain, completed using reference TRBV9 and TRBJ2-1, is DSGVTQTPKHLITATGQRVTLRCSPRSGDLSVYWYQQSLDQGLQFLIQYYNGEERAKGNILERFSAQQFPDLHSELNLSSLELGDSALYFCASSVVASGGANEQFFGPGTRLTVL.

V gene TRBV7-2 combines with J gene TRBJ1-5; a possible D gene is TRBD1 (5 bases). Deletions cut 0 bases from V and 3 bases from J, with 9 bases between. This CDR3 is 15 amino acids long. From germline, CDR1 is SGHTA and CDR2 FQGNSA. In DNA, the CDR3 is TGTGCCAGCAGCTTAGCGCCAGGGATCAATCAGCCCCAGCATTTT. The encoded protein is CASSLAPGINQPQHF.

The genes are TRBV6-6 and TRBJ2-7; 7 bases are a match to TRBD2. The J segment lost 2 bases and the V segment lost 2 bases, leaving 6 bases of the junction unmatched. The CDR3 is made up of 15 amino acids. Germline values: CDR1 MNHNY, CDR2 SVGAGI (reference sequence). In DNA, the CDR3 is TGTGCCAGCAGTTACAGGTTCGGGGGGACCTACGAGCAGTACTTC. It translates to CASSYRFGGTYEQYF.

The chain carries TRBV7-8 and TRBJ2-7; D not resolved. Germline CDR1 and CDR2: SGHVS and FQNEAQ. CDR3 size: 13 residues. V lost 1 base and J lost 5, with 9 bases in between. The CDR3 spells CASSLEPADEQYF. The CDR3 nucleotides are TGTGCCAGCAGCTTAGAGCCAGCTGACGAGCAGTACTTC. Drawing the rest from reference TRBV7-8 and TRBJ2-7, the complete variable domain is GAGVSQSPRYKVAKRGQDVALRCDPISGHVSLFWYQQALGQGPEFLTYFQNEAQLDKSGLPSDRFFAERPEGSVSTLKIQRTQQEDSAVYLCASSLEPADEQYFGPGTRLTVT.